What follows is one T cell receptor (beta chain) and its context. Its antigen is unidentified. The sample is drawn from a study of cytomegalovirus exposure and HLA in healthy donors. CDR3 length equals 13 residues. The germline gives CDR1 SNHLY, CDR2 FYNNEI. V dropped 7 bases and J dropped 2; count of bases not matched to a gene: 3. Amplification used 60 Vbeta primers and 13 Jbeta primers. Only in-frame clones appear in the TCRdb table, and some are missing; sequencing was by immunoSEQ multiplex PCR. The sample gives 100,000 to 150,000 clones, 75% to 85% of which show up once; approximately 4% is in the top ten. Broader study findings: The classifier, whose performance was assessed in both the original and validation cohorts, reportedly diagnosed cytomegalovirus status with high specificity and sensitivity. A likely sequencing artifact accounted for one observed cluster of highly shared sequence variants.

The chain combines TRBV2 with TRBJ2-5, with TRBD2 matching over 8 bases. Material for sequencing was PBMCs. This TCR derives from a woman between 40 and 55 years old in good health and CMV-seronegative. CDR3 in DNA: TGTGCCAGCACCCAGCGGGAGCAAGAGACCCAGTACTTC. It encodes CASTQREQETQYF.